This T cell receptor (beta chain) was sequenced during a study of CD8 T cells in ankylosing spondylitis (dated by TCRdb to the late 2010s). With regard to the full study: The study profiled T cell receptor beta repertoires in healthy donors and ankylosing spondylitis patients to find disease-linked TCR variants. In total, the full study cohort was made up of some 110 healthy donors and 25 ankylosing spondylitis patients. Peripheral blood was sampled, and synovial fluid was also collected from ankylosing spondylitis patients. Paper-wide results and their limitations: The disease-linked clones showed a CD8+ phenotype and occurred at relatively low frequencies in peripheral blood. The disease-linked clones were reported to be significantly enriched in matched synovial fluid samples from ankylosing spondylitis patients. A TCR beta motif made up of several highly homologous amino acid variants appeared to be characteristic of blood from ankylosing spondylitis patients. Some motif variants were previously reported in synovial fluid and blood of reactive arthritis patients, suggesting common disease-initiation mechanisms.

This clonotype was counted many times. This clone's antigen is unknown. Base qualities are not provided; no much larger clone lies one nucleotide away. The data were produced on an Illumina HiSeq 2500. TCR beta libraries were prepared by quantitative 5'-RACE with molecular barcodes. From the authors' description of their analysis: A new computational method, built on a probabilistic model of VDJ rearrangement, was used to identify disease-linked TCR variants. In TCRdb, the public reads were trimmed at Q25 with fastp and aligned with MiXCR, with productive beta chains retained. Each record represents a unique CDR3 protein, reported with the most common genes and DNA among its rows. These V and J calls originate from TCRdb's pipeline instead of the authors' own analysis. This sample holds fewer than 400,000 distinct CDR3 sequences; 7% to 9% were observed only once. The ten largest clones represent just over 14% of the sample.

V loses 4 bases, J loses 4 bases, and the germline ends lie 12 bases apart. CDR1 MDHEN and CDR2 SYDVKM are derived from the germline V gene. The CDR3 starts with the cysteine, ends with the phenylalanine, and has 14 residues. Kept here is only the CDR3 DNA, which spans 42 bases and is read in frame from base 1. The rearranged segments are TRBV28 and TRBJ2-3; there is no confident call for the D gene. The source is a male donor with ankylosing spondylitis. Material for sequencing was blood, either unsorted or a sorted T cell fraction (not recorded which). Here the CDR3 is given as CASSSLKQPDTQYF. The DNA sequence is TGTGCCAGCAGTTCCCTGAAGCAACCAGATACGCAGTATTTT.